This passage covers 5 T cell receptor beta chains from one sample sequenced in a study of tumor-infiltrating lymphocytes in glioblastoma multiforme (dated by TCRdb to about 2017). Sequencing used an Illumina HiSeq 2500. TCRB libraries were built from RNA via three nested multiplex PCR rounds using a modified ARM-PCR protocol with multiple V-beta primers and a C-beta primer. In-frame beta chains were kept once TCRdb had trimmed the public reads at Q25 with fastp and called clones with MiXCR. Records with the same CDR3 protein are collapsed into one entry carrying the most frequent genes and DNA. The sample table lists 15,000 to 20,000 distinct CDR3 sequences, just under 70% of them with a count of one. The leading ten clones occupy under 20% of the sample. Specimen: peripheral blood. These receptors all stem from a male donor with glioblastoma.

V usage is TRBV11-1 and J usage is TRBJ2-2; D may be TRBD2 (6 bases). Germline lookup yields CDR1 SGHAT and CDR2 FQDESV (reference sequence). The CDR3 extends over 14 amino acids. Between the trimmed V and J ends, which lost 5 bases and 4 bases, there was a span of 11 bases. CDR3 amino acids: CASSAGLITGELFF. DNA for the CDR3: TGTGCCAGCAGCGCGGGGCTGATCACCGGGGAGCTGTTTTTT.

A few counts support this clonotype. The chain recombines TRBV29-1 with TRBJ1-1; 8 bases agree with TRBD1. From germline, CDR1 is SQVTM and CDR2 ANQGSEA. This CDR3 contains 13 residues. The CDR3 region has the DNA TGCAGTGCCCTTGGACAGGGCAACACTGAAGCTTTCTTT. Encoded protein: CSALGQGNTEAFF.

This chain uses TRBV11-2 with TRBJ2-7; the D gene is possibly TRBD2 (5 bases). This CDR3 has 15 amino acids. Germline values: CDR1 SGHAT, CDR2 FQNNGV. Trimming left V 7 bases short and J 1 base short, with 17 bases between. CDR3 in DNA: TGTGCCAGCACCAAAAGCGGAGCTTCTTCCTACGAGCAGTACTTC. Amino acids: CASTKSGASSYEQYF.

This clonotype was seen once. This sequence joins TRBV12-3 or TRBV12-4 and TRBJ2-5; maybe TRBD2 (6 bases). V was clipped by 0 bases and J by 7 bases, with 12 bases between them. The CDR3 is 14 residues long. CDR3: CASSLAEMEGTQYF. The DNA of the CDR3 is TGTGCCAGCAGTTTAGCGGAAATGGAGGGGACCCAGTACTTC.

This chain connects TRBV29-1 to TRBJ2-7; TRBD1 is a possible D gene (6 bases). Trimming stripped 4 bases from V and 3 bases from J, with 16 bases between. Germline V gene data show CDR1 as SQVTM and CDR2 as ANQGSEA. This CDR3 is built from 14 residues. CDR3 amino acids: CSVVGDNGFYEQYF. Here the CDR3 DNA reads TGCAGCGTTGTTGGGGACAACGGCTTCTACGAGCAGTACTTC.